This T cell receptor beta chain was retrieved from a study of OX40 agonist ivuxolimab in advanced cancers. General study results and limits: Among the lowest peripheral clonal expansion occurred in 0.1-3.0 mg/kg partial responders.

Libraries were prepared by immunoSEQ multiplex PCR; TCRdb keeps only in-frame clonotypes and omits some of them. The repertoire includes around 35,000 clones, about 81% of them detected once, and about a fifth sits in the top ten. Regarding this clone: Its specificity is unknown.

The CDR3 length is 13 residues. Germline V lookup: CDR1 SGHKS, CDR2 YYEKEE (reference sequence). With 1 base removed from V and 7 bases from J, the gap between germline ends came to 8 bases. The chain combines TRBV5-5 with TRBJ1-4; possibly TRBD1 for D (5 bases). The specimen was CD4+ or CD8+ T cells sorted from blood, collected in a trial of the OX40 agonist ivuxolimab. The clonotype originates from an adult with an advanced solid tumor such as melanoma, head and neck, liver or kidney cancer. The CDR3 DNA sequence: TGTGCCAGCAGCTTGACGGGGGGTGAAAAACTGTTTTTT. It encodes CASSLTGGEKLFF.